Following are 25 T cell receptor beta chains from one sample sequenced in a study of cytomegalovirus exposure and HLA in healthy donors. PCR involved 60 Vbeta and 13 Jbeta primers. Generated by immunoSEQ multiplex PCR, the TCRdb table keeps only in-frame clones and is missing some. The repertoire has 90,000 to 120,000 clones, over 75% of them found once; the top ten carry about 4.3%. Sequenced input: PBMCs. These receptors were collected from a male donor in good health and CMV-seronegative.

The chain combines TRBV28 with TRBJ2-3, with TRBD1 as a possible D gene (6 bases). The germline CDR1 and CDR2 sequences are MDHEN and SYDVKM. The V end lost 5 bases, the J end lost 1 base, and 16 bases lay between the germline ends. This CDR3 is 16 amino acids long. Written as DNA, the CDR3 is TGTGCCAGCAGTCAACCAAAACGACAGGGCACAGATACGCAGTATTTT. Amino acids: CASSQPKRQGTDTQYF.

The chain links TRBV25-1 to TRBJ1-1, with D maybe TRBD1 (5 bases). Germline CDR1 is MGHDK and CDR2 is SYGVNS. Trimming took off 7 bases at V and 4 bases at J, with 22 bases between the two ends. The CDR3 is 16 residues long. Written as DNA, the CDR3 is TGTGCCAGCATGGGGTACAGGACAACCTCCGGCACTGAAGCTTTCTTT. Protein product: CASMGYRTTSGTEAFF.

V is TRBV18 and J is TRBJ1-5; possibly TRBD1 for D (5 bases). The CDR3 has 14 residues. Germline CDR1 reads KGHSH; CDR2 reads LQKENI. Trimming pared 2 bases from V and 4 bases from J, leaving 9 bases between. The DNA of the CDR3 is TGTGCCAGCTCACCAGGGGCAGGTAATCAGCCCCAGCATTTT. This sequence encodes CASSPGAGNQPQHF. The whole variable domain, remainder taken from reference TRBV18 and TRBJ1-5, is NAGVMQNPRHLVRRRGQEARLRCSPMKGHSHVYWYRQLPEEGLKFMVYLQKENIIDESGMPKERFSAEFPKEGPSILRIQQVVRGDSAAYFCASSPGAGNQPQHFGDGTRLSIL.

The chain recombines TRBV27 with TRBJ1-5, with D possibly being TRBD1 (5 bases). This CDR3 region has 17 residues. Trimming shortened V by 6 bases and J by 2 bases, and 20 bases separated the two germline ends. Germline CDR1 and CDR2: MNHEY and SMNVEV (reference sequence). The CDR3 loop is CASSQSGAGSGNQPQHF. The DNA for the CDR3 is TGTGCCAGCAGCCAATCCGGGGCGGGGAGTGGCAATCAGCCCCAGCATTTT.

The J gene is TRBJ2-7, the V gene TRBV7-9; D is uncertain. The CDR3 covers 13 residues. The V end lost 0 bases, the J end lost 2 bases, and 5 bases lay between the germline ends. The germline gives CDR1 SEHNR, CDR2 FQNEAQ (reference sequence). CDR3: CASSLASTYEQYF. CDR3 in DNA: TGTGCCAGCAGCTTAGCCAGTACCTACGAGCAGTACTTC.

This clone has only a few counts. This chain uses TRBV7-8 with TRBJ2-7; 9 nucleotides match TRBD2. Germline V gives CDR1 SGHVS, CDR2 FQNEAQ. This CDR3 has 15 amino acids. Germline trimming cut 5 bases from V and 1 base from J; bases unmatched to any gene: 6. The CDR3 region is CASSETSGRSYEQYF. The CDR3 coding sequence is TGTGCCAGCAGCGAGACTAGCGGAAGATCCTACGAGCAGTACTTC. The whole variable domain, filled in from reference TRBV7-8 and TRBJ2-7, reads GAGVSQSPRYKVAKRGQDVALRCDPISGHVSLFWYQQALGQGPEFLTYFQNEAQLDKSGLPSDRFFAERPEGSVSTLKIQRTQQEDSAVYLCASSETSGRSYEQYFGPGTRLTVT.

The CDR3, as DNA: TGTGCCAGCAGTCGAACCTCACCTAGGACAGATACGCAGTATTTT. Its translation is CASSRTSPRTDTQYF. The chain is built from TRBV25-1 and TRBJ2-3; D gene ambiguous. The CDR3 runs to 15 residues. Germline CDR1 reads MGHDK; CDR2 reads SYGVNS. Trimming shortened V by 5 bases and J by 3 bases, and 15 bases separated the two germline ends.

J is TRBJ2-2 and V is TRBV2, with D perhaps matching TRBD1 (6 bases). V dropped 7 bases and J dropped 1 base, with 10 bases sitting between them. The CDR3 covers 14 residues. Germline V gene data show CDR1 as SNHLY and CDR2 as FYNNEI. The CDR3 spells CASTRGQNTGELFF. DNA of the CDR3: TGTGCCAGCACTCGGGGACAGAACACCGGGGAGCTGTTTTTT.

The chain is built from TRBV28 and TRBJ2-7, with TRBD1 identical over 7 bases. This CDR3 spans 19 amino acids. Germline V gene data show CDR1 as MDHEN and CDR2 as SYDVKM. The junction had 20 bases not matched to a gene; V was cut back by 6 bases and J by 0 bases. CDR3 in DNA: TGTGCCAGCAGCCAATTAGGCCCGCTCGGACAGGTTCACTCCTACGAGCAGTACTTC. This codes for CASSQLGPLGQVHSYEQYF. Drawing the rest from reference TRBV28 and TRBJ2-7, the complete variable domain is DVKVTQSSRYLVKRTGEKVFLECVQDMDHENMFWYRQDPGLGLRLIYFSYDVKMKEKGDIPEGYSVSREKKERFSLILESASTNQTSMYLCASSQLGPLGQVHSYEQYFGPGTRLTVT.

V usage is TRBV28 and J usage is TRBJ2-5; the match to TRBD1 covers 10 bases. V shed 5 bases and J 6 bases; nucleotides not matched to a gene: 6. The germline gives CDR1 MDHEN, CDR2 SYDVKM. The CDR3 sequence is 14 residues long. CDR3 residues: CASSAGQGEKTQYF. In DNA form, the CDR3 reads TGTGCCAGCAGTGCCGGACAGGGGGAAAAGACCCAGTACTTC.

The chain is built from TRBV6-5 and TRBJ1-1; a weak D match, TRBD1 (6 bases). This CDR3 has 13 amino acids. V shed 10 bases and J shed 1 base, with 13 bases lying between them. CDR1 MNHEY and CDR2 SVGAGI come from the germline V gene. The CDR3 DNA is TGTGCCACCGCAAGGGGGAAGAACACTGAAGCTTTCTTT. Protein sequence: CATARGKNTEAFF.

J is TRBJ2-3 and V is TRBV5-1, with 10 bases fitting TRBD2. Germline V gives CDR1 SGHRS, CDR2 YFSETQ. The CDR3 consists of 17 residues. Trimming at V came to 4 bases and at J to 4 bases, leaving 12 bases not matched to a gene. The CDR3 region has the DNA TGCGCCAGCAGCCCTCTCTCTCTAGCGGGAGATGCAGATACGCAGTATTTT. This sequence encodes CASSPLSLAGDADTQYF.

This clone was counted only a few times. The V call is TRBV2, the J call TRBJ1-1; D gene unclear. The CDR3 is 12 amino acids. Trimming took 3 bases from V and 10 from J, leaving 12 bases between them. Germline V gene sequence: CDR1 SNHLY, CDR2 FYNNEI. The CDR3 region is CASSEMPVRAFF. Here the CDR3 DNA reads TGTGCCAGCAGTGAGATGCCTGTGCGAGCTTTCTTT. The full variable domain, rest sourced from reference TRBV2 and TRBJ1-1, is EPEVTQTPSHQVTQMGQEVILRCVPISNHLYFYWYRQILGQKVEFLVSFYNNEISEKSEIFDDQFSVERPDGSNFTLKIRSTKLEDSAMYFCASSEMPVRAFFGQGTRLTVV.

This clone was seen a handful of times. CDR3 sequence (DNA): TGTGCCAGCAGTTTTGGCAGGAATCAGCCCCAGCATTTT. This gives the protein CASSFGRNQPQHF. The V call is TRBV27, the J call TRBJ1-5; unclear D gene. This CDR3 contains 13 residues. The V and J ends lost 3 bases and 4 bases respectively, with 7 bases between them. CDR1 MNHEY and CDR2 SMNVEV come from the germline V gene (reference sequence).

The V call is TRBV4-1, the J call TRBJ2-2, with 7 bases that match TRBD1. From germline, CDR1 is MGHRA and CDR2 YSYEKL. The CDR3 runs to 16 residues. Trimming took 7 bases from V and 3 from J; bases not matched to a gene: 11. In DNA, the CDR3 is TGCGCCAGCACCGGACAGGTTGGAGCCCACACCGGGGAGCTGTTTTTT. Protein product: CASTGQVGAHTGELFF.

The chain links TRBV23-1 to TRBJ2-5, with 11 bases fitting TRBD2. TRBV23-1 is given ORF status, its function remaining uncertain. Trimming removed 0 bases from V and 4 bases from J; junction bases left unmatched: 7. This CDR3 has 17 residues. The CDR3 DNA follows: TGCGCCAGCAGTCAATCGCTACTAGCGGGAGTCGGAGAGACCCAGTACTTC. This codes for CASSQSLLAGVGETQYF.

The rearrangement links TRBV27 to TRBJ2-2; D might be TRBD1 (5 bases). V lost 4 bases, J lost 4 bases, and 13 bases lay in between. CDR3 length: 15 amino acids. CDR1 and CDR2 from the germline V gene are MNHEY and SMNVEV (reference sequence). The CDR3 sequence: CASSSQGSRTGELFF. In DNA form, the CDR3 reads TGTGCCAGCAGTTCCCAGGGAAGTCGCACCGGGGAGCTGTTTTTT.

The rearrangement joins TRBV5-1 to TRBJ2-7; D call uncertain. The V gene lost 0 bases and the J gene lost 2 bases, with 6 bases spanning the gap. Per the germline V gene, CDR1 is SGHRS and CDR2 is YFSETQ. This CDR3 region has 13 residues. CDR3 sequence (DNA): TGCGCCAGCAGCTTGGCCCCAACCTACGAGCAGTACTTC. Residues: CASSLAPTYEQYF.

This clone was counted once. V usage is TRBV30 and J usage is TRBJ2-5; 12 bases are shared with TRBD2. Judging by the DNA end, TRBJ2-7 fits better; the J call may be wrong. The CDR3 sequence is 14 residues long. Germline CDR1 is GTSNPN and CDR2 is SVGIG (reference sequence). The CDR3 region is CAWRLAGGFHEQYF. As DNA, the CDR3 is TGTGCCTGGAGGCTAGCGGGAGGGTTCCACGAGCAGTACTTC.

This chain links TRBV30 with TRBJ2-1; 8 bases are a match to TRBD2. CDR1 is GTSNPN, CDR2 SVGIG, per germline (reference sequence). J was trimmed by 3 bases and V by 5 bases; bases with no gene match: 6. The CDR3 length is 14 residues. Here the CDR3 DNA reads TGTGCCTGGGCATTAGCGGGAAGCTACAATGAGCAGTTCTTC. It translates to CAWALAGSYNEQFF.

This chain links TRBV19 with TRBJ1-2; D gene ambiguous. Per germline, CDR1 LNHDA and CDR2 SQIVND (reference sequence). V was trimmed by 1 base and J by 8 bases, leaving 17 bases between them. The CDR3 is made up of 15 amino acids. This chain's CDR3 is CASSIVAGVFSGYTF. In DNA form, the CDR3 reads TGTGCCAGTAGTATAGTCGCCGGAGTTTTCTCCGGCTACACCTTC. Full variable domain (outside the CDR3, taken from reference TRBV19 and TRBJ1-2): DGGITQSPKYLFRKEGQNVTLSCEQNLNHDAMYWYRQDPGQGLRLIYYSQIVNDFQKGDIAEGYSVSREKKESFPLTVTSAQKNPTAFYLCASSIVAGVFSGYTFGSGTRLTVV.

The chain uses TRBV5-4 and TRBJ2-2; D gene uncertain. This CDR3 comprises 14 residues. Per germline, CDR1 SGHNT and CDR2 YYREEE (reference sequence). Trimming pared 0 bases from V and 4 bases from J, leaving 7 bases between. CDR3 sequence (DNA): TGTGCCAGCAGCTTGGGACTGCCCACCGGGGAGCTGTTTTTT. Its translation: CASSLGLPTGELFF.

CDR3 sequence reads: CASSLTGSSYNEQFF. The CDR3 region has the DNA TGTGCCAGCAGCTTGACAGGGAGCTCCTACAATGAGCAGTTCTTC. The V gene is TRBV5-5, the J gene TRBJ2-1, with D tentatively TRBD1 (6 bases). Trimming removed 1 base at V and 0 bases at J, with 8 bases between. Germline CDR1 is SGHKS and CDR2 is YYEKEE (reference sequence). The CDR3 runs to 15 residues.

The rearrangement uses TRBV6-4 and TRBJ2-1, with 9 nucleotides matching TRBD1. The CDR3 runs to 15 residues. Germline CDR1 MRHNA, CDR2 SNTAGT. The trim removed 9 bases at V and 9 bases at J, leaving 15 bases unmatched. CDR3 nucleotide sequence: TGTGCCAGTAGAAGACAGGGGGATTTTAATGGTGAGCAGTTCTTC. This encodes CASRRQGDFNGEQFF.

The V and J genes are TRBV29-1 and TRBJ2-1, with 7 nucleotides matching TRBD2. Unmatched junction bases numbered 8, after V lost 6 bases and J lost 3 bases. Germline V CDR1 and CDR2: SQVTM, ANQGSEA. CDR3 length: 14 amino acids. The CDR3: CSVASGNDYNEQFF. CDR3 DNA: TGCAGCGTCGCCAGCGGGAACGACTACAATGAGCAGTTCTTC.